This note documents a single T cell receptor beta chain sequence. The antigen is undetermined. The entry originates in a study of blood T cells in healthy people across ages. Points from the study as a whole: Diversity was estimated from one million T cells, and these estimates were considered underestimates.

CDR3 length equals 13 residues. V trimming: 7 bases; J trimming: 3 bases; junction bases outside the gene matches: 5. Germline V CDR1 and CDR2: SNHLY, FYNNEI. Together with a sample-barcoded 5' primer, a J-beta primer mix was included in a second PCR lasting about 6 to 11 cycles. All cDNA molecules were each tagged by a template-switch adaptor with 12 random nucleotides. TCRdb redid the calling of the 5' RACE reads with MiXCR, one entry per CDR3 protein. The repertoire consists of 1.5 million to 2 million distinct CDR3 sequences, with roughly 52% occurring once and the leading ten covering less than 2.5%.

The sequenced material came from blood. This clonotype originated in a woman between 40 and 50 years old in good health. This chain connects TRBV2 to TRBJ2-5; TRBD2 matches 7 bases. In nucleotides, the CDR3 is TGTGCCAGCACCGGGACTACGGAAGAGACCCAGTACTTC. Its protein is CASTGTTEETQYF.